A selection of T cell receptor beta chains follows, all from one sample in a study of T cell responses to AZD1222 COVID-19 vaccine. Assay: immunoSEQ multiplex PCR; the TCRdb copy retains only in-frame clones and omits some. The data show 95,000 to 110,000 clones, 90% to 95% seen once. The sequenced sample was peripheral blood, obtained on day 0 of AZD1222 vaccination. Source of these receptors: an adult in good health. The CDR3 runs from the conserved cysteine through the conserved F or W. The D gene is left open where the match is weak. Not all rows give a size; the values are once, few, many and, for expanded clones, a class.

TRBV20-1,-,TRBJ2-3,once,TGCAGTGCTAGTTTATCTGGCACAGATACGCAGTATTTT,CSASLSGTDTQYF
TRBV7-5,-,TRBJ1-2,-,TGTGCCAGAAGCCGCGGCGGAGTTTCTCTTTTC,CARSRGGVSLF
TRBV27,-,TRBJ1-5,-,TGTGCCAGCAGTTTATATTACCCAAGGGAACATAGCAATCAGCCCCAGCATTTT,CASSLYYPREHSNQPQHF
TRBV4-2,-,TRBJ2-1,-,TGTGCCAGCAGCCAGTACGCGGGATTAACCTACAATGAGCAGTTCTTC,CASSQYAGLTYNEQFF
TRBV7-2,TRBD2,TRBJ2-1,-,TGTGCCAGCAGCCCAGGGACTAGCGGAAACAATGAGCAGTTCTTC,CASSPGTSGNNEQFF
TRBV28,-,TRBJ2-7,-,TGTGCCAGCAGTTTGAGAGGAACCTACGAGCAGTACTTC,CASSLRGTYEQYF
TRBV7-7,-,TRBJ2-2,-,TGTGCCAGCAGCCCTTACAGGGAAGGCACCGGGGAGCTGTTTTTT,CASSPYREGTGELFF
TRBV2,TRBD1,TRBJ1-2,-,TGTGCCAGCAGCTTGGACAGGGGTCGCTATGGCTACACCTTC,CASSLDRGRYGYTF
TRBV7-2,-,TRBJ1-3,-,TGTGCCAGCGGTACTCGGGGGTCCGCTGGAAACACCATATATTTT,CASGTRGSAGNTIYF
TRBV7-2,TRBD2,TRBJ2-7,-,TGTGCCAGCAGCCTCGGACTAGCGGGAGTCGACGAGCAGTACTTC,CASSLGLAGVDEQYF
TRBV6-5,-,TRBJ1-1,-,TGTGCCGGACGCAGCGAACTCCCCAAAGTCACTGAAGCTTTCTTT,CAGRSELPKVTEAFF
TRBV6-1,TRBD1,TRBJ2-7,-,TGTGCCAGCAGTGAACGGGGACAGAGTACCTACGAGCAGTACTTC,CASSERGQSTYEQYF
TRBV18,-,TRBJ2-7,-,TGTGCCAGCTCACCAACGGCGAATGAGCAGTACTTC,CASSPTANEQYF
TRBV19,TRBD1,TRBJ1-2,-,TGTGCCAGTAGTATAGGGCCAGGGGGCGTCTATGGCTACATCTTC,CASSIGPGGVYGYIF
TRBV4-1,TRBD1,TRBJ1-1,-,TGCGCCAGCAGCCAAGTAGGGGGCTCGAACACTGAAGCTTTCTTT,CASSQVGGSNTEAFF
TRBV6-5,-,TRBJ1-6,-,TGTGCCAGCAGTTACTTCCACTCAGGGAATTCACCCCTCCACTTT,CASSYFHSGNSPLHF
TRBV4-2,TRBD2,TRBJ2-5,-,TGTGCCAGCAGCCAAGAAACTAGCGGGAGCGCGACGGCCCAGTACTTC,CASSQETSGSATAQYF
TRBV7-9,-,TRBJ1-6,-,TGTGCCAGCAGTCCCCGCGTATCCTATAATTCACCCCTCCACTTT,CASSPRVSYNSPLHF
TRBV20-1,TRBD1,TRBJ1-2,-,TGCAGTGCTAGTGCCTCCTCGCGGGACAGGGGAGGATCTAACTATGGCTACACCTTC,CSASASSRDRGGSNYGYTF
TRBV21-1,-,TRBJ2-7,-,TGTGCCAGCAGTGCAGGTCGGAGCTACGAGCAGTACTTC,CASSAGRSYEQYF
TRBV28,-,TRBJ2-7,-,TGTGCCAGTGGGGAGACTTACGAGCAGTACTTC,CASGETYEQYF
TRBV19,-,TRBJ1-3,-,TGTGCCAGTAGTTTATCTGGAAACACCATATATTTT,CASSLSGNTIYF
TRBV10-3,TRBD1,TRBJ1-2,-,TGTGCCATCAGAGGGGGGACAGGCTATGGCTACACCTTC,CAIRGGTGYGYTF
TRBV7-9,-,TRBJ2-5,few,TGTGCCAGCAGCTTGTCAGGGGCTAAAGAGACCCAGTACTTC,CASSLSGAKETQYF
TRBV5-4,TRBD2,TRBJ2-3,-,TGTGCCAGCAGCTTGTACGTTGGAGGGAGGGCCGCAGATACGCAGTATTTT,CASSLYVGGRAADTQYF
TRBV19,-,TRBJ1-5,-,TGTGCCAGTAGTATACCGTACGGGGGCAGCGGGTCGCCCCAGCATTTT,CASSIPYGGSGSPQHF
TRBV11-2,-,TRBJ1-3,-,TGTGCCAGCAGCTTGTGGGGGACTCACTCTGGAAACACCATATATTTT,CASSLWGTHSGNTIYF
TRBV7-3,TRBD2,TRBJ2-1,-,TGTGCCAGCAGCCTAGGGTTGGCGGGAGGGGACAATGAGCAGTTCTTC,CASSLGLAGGDNEQFF
TRBV28,-,TRBJ2-7,-,TGTGCCAGCAGTCCCGACGTCTACGAGCAGTACTTC,CASSPDVYEQYF
TRBV28,TRBD2,TRBJ2-1,-,TGTGCCAGCATGTACCGAGGGGGACTAGCGTCCTACAATGAGCAGTTCTTC,CASMYRGGLASYNEQFF
TRBV14,-,TRBJ2-5,-,TGTGCCAGCAGCCAAGATTATCCCGGGGTGGACCCCCCGAACTTC,CASSQDYPGVDPPNF
TRBV19,TRBD1,TRBJ1-1,-,TGTGCCAGTAGTACCCGGACAGGGAGGGTGGCTGAAGCTTTCTTT,CASSTRTGRVAEAFF
TRBV6-1,-,TRBJ1-2,-,TGTGCCAGCAGTGAATCCGAAGGGCTGGCCCCTGACTTC,CASSESEGLAPDF
TRBV14,-,TRBJ1-4,-,TGTGCCAGCAGCCAATGGCAGGATAATGAAAAACTGTTTTTT,CASSQWQDNEKLFF
TRBV19,TRBD2,TRBJ2-7,-,TGTGCCAGCAAAAATAGCGGGGCCTCCTCCTACGAGCAGTACTTC,CASKNSGASSYEQYF
TRBV11-2,TRBD2,TRBJ2-1,-,TGTGCCAGCAGCTTAGGATTGGGGCTAGCGGGAGTAGTGAGGTTCTTC,CASSLGLGLAGVVRFF
TRBV3-1/TRBV3-2,TRBD1,TRBJ2-3,-,TGTGCCAGCAGCCAAGATTCGGCAGGGGGTGATACGCAGTATTTT,CASSQDSAGGDTQYF
TRBV28,-,TRBJ1-1,-,TGTGCCAGCAGGTCCAGGGGATTGAGGAACACTGAAGCTTTCTTT,CASRSRGLRNTEAFF
TRBV25-1,-,TRBJ1-2,once,TGTGCCAGCAGTGACTCCGACAGTATCTATGGCTACACCTTC,CASSDSDSIYGYTF
TRBV5-1,TRBD1,TRBJ2-5,-,TGCGCCAGTACAGGGGCTCAAGAGACCCAGTACTTC,CASTGAQETQYF
TRBV7-9,-,TRBJ1-1,-,TGTGCCAGCAGCTCTGGGACAAGCACTGAAGCTTTCTTT,CASSSGTSTEAFF
TRBV18,-,TRBJ1-1,-,TGTGCCAGCTCACCACCTGGGGTAAGGACTGAAGCTTTCTTT,CASSPPGVRTEAFF
TRBV19,-,TRBJ2-5,-,TGTGCCAGTTCCCGGTTAGGCCGCCAAGAGACCCAGTACTTC,CASSRLGRQETQYF
TRBV19,-,TRBJ2-7,-,TGTGCCAGTAGTTCAGGGGTCCCGATCTACGAGCAGTACTTC,CASSSGVPIYEQYF
TRBV4-2,-,TRBJ1-2,-,TGTGCCAGCAGCCAAGATCTTTTGACAGGCCATGGCTACACCTTC,CASSQDLLTGHGYTF
TRBV18,-,TRBJ1-4,once,TGTGCCAGCTCACCCCGTCAGGGCGGAAATGAAAAACTGTTTTTT,CASSPRQGGNEKLFF
TRBV6-5,-,TRBJ2-7,-,TGTGCCAGCAGTTACCAGAACCCTTCCGAGCAGTACTTC,CASSYQNPSEQYF
TRBV9,-,TRBJ1-4,once,TGTGCCAGCAGCCCAGCCCCGACGACAGCAACTAATGAAAAACTGTTTTTT,CASSPAPTTATNEKLFF